The 27 T cell receptor beta chains given below trace back to one sample, sequenced in a study of cytotoxic CD8 clonotypes in ibrutinib-treated CLL. TCRdb's table, derived via immunoSEQ multiplex PCR, lists solely in-frame clones and lacks some. The table records about 120,000 clones, roughly 60% of them present only once. The sample in question was PBMCs, obtained after 24 months of ibrutinib treatment. These TCRs come from a human donor with chronic lymphocytic leukemia.

This chain connects TRBV7-2 to TRBJ2-5; possible D gene TRBD1, 5 bases. Germline values: CDR1 SGHTA, CDR2 FQGNSA. Deletions cut 2 bases from V and 4 bases from J, with 8 bases between. The CDR3 contains 13 residues. CDR3 loop: CASSLPTVETQYF. The CDR3 region has the DNA TGTGCCAGCAGCTTACCGACAGTAGAGACCCAGTACTTC.

In DNA, the CDR3 is TGTGCCAGCAGTGAATGGGGACTAAGAGGAGCTTTCTTT. As protein: CASSEWGLRGAFF. This chain connects TRBV6-1 to TRBJ1-1; D may be TRBD1 (5 bases). There are 13 residues in the CDR3. Trimming removed 2 bases at V and 10 bases at J, with 14 bases between. Looked up from germline, CDR1 is MNHNS and CDR2 is SASEGT.

The chain links TRBV6-1 to TRBJ1-4; D may be TRBD1 (5 bases). V dropped 9 bases and J dropped 0 bases, with 14 bases sitting between them. The CDR3 runs 15 residues. Germline loops: CDR1 MNHNS, CDR2 SASEGT. CDR3 residues: CASQSTVTTNEKLFF. In DNA form, the CDR3 reads TGTGCCAGTCAGTCGACAGTAACAACTAATGAAAAACTGTTTTTT.

The chain is built from TRBV6-5 and TRBJ1-4; 8 nucleotides align to TRBD1. Germline lookup yields CDR1 MNHEY and CDR2 SVGAGI. This CDR3 spans 12 amino acids. The V segment lost 2 bases and the J segment 14 bases; nucleotides outside the gene matches: 4. The CDR3 nucleotides are TGTGCCAGCAGTTACGTCCGGGACAGGCTGTTTTTT. The encoded protein is CASSYVRDRLFF.

The genes are TRBV6-5 and TRBJ2-7, with no clear D. The CDR3 length is 9 residues. Germline V gene lookup returns CDR1 MNHEY and CDR2 SVGAGI. Deletions cut 7 bases from V and 3 bases from J, with 1 base between. The CDR3 sequence: CASIYEQYF. Written as DNA, the CDR3 is TGTGCCAGCATCTACGAGCAGTACTTC.

DNA for the CDR3: TGCAGCGTTGAAGATCGGATTGGACCAACGGCCACCGGGGAGCTGTTTTTT. Translating gives CSVEDRIGPTATGELFF. The chain joins TRBV29-1 to TRBJ2-2, with D unclear. V was shortened by 0 bases and J by 4 bases, with 18 bases between the two germline ends. The length of the CDR3 is 17 residues. From germline, CDR1 is SQVTM and CDR2 ANQGSEA.

There are many counts of this clone. This chain joins TRBV4-2 and TRBJ1-2, with 8 bases identical to TRBD1. Per the germline V gene, CDR1 is LGHNA and CDR2 is YNFKEQ. CDR3 size: 14 residues. With 1 base clipped from V and 10 bases from J, the junction kept 8 bases outside the gene matches. The CDR3 region is CASSQGQGPLPYTF. CDR3 nucleotide sequence: TGTGCCAGCAGCCAAGGACAGGGGCCCCTCCCCTACACCTTC.

The chain recombines TRBV25-1 with TRBJ2-5; 7 bases agree with TRBD1. V lost 1 base to trimming and J lost 5 bases; unmatched junction nucleotides: 4. The CDR3 contains 14 residues. CDR1 is MGHDK and CDR2 is SYGVNS in the germline V gene. CDR3 DNA sequence: TGTGCCAGCAGTGAATTAGGGACAGTGGAGACCCAGTACTTC. This translates into CASSELGTVETQYF.

At least ten counts were recorded for this clone. The V and J genes are TRBV6-1 and TRBJ2-7, with 7 bases fitting TRBD2. The germline V gene encodes CDR1 MNHNS and CDR2 SASEGT. V was clipped by 2 bases and J by 4 bases; unmatched bases: 8. This CDR3 contains 15 residues. CDR3 in DNA: TGTGCCAGCAGTGAATTTGTTACGGGGGGTTACGAGCAGTACTTC. Translated: CASSEFVTGGYEQYF.

This chain connects TRBV27 to TRBJ2-2; D gene unclear. CDR1 is MNHEY and CDR2 is SMNVEV in the germline V gene (reference sequence). The germline V and J ends were trimmed by 2 bases and 3 bases, with 16 bases remaining between them. The CDR3 covers 17 residues. CDR3: CASSLKFEVLHTGELFF. CDR3 coding DNA: TGTGCCAGCAGTTTAAAGTTTGAGGTCCTTCACACCGGGGAGCTGTTTTTT.

The rearrangement joins TRBV5-4 to TRBJ1-1; 8 bases fit TRBD1. The CDR3 extends over 15 amino acids. Germline values: CDR1 SGHNT, CDR2 YYREEE (reference sequence). J was trimmed by 8 bases and V by 0 bases; bases with no gene match: 9. This CDR3 reads CASSLATTRDREAFF. The CDR3 DNA reads TGTGCCAGCAGCTTGGCCACTACAAGGGACAGGGAAGCTTTCTTT.

This sequence joins TRBV30 and TRBJ2-5; TRBD2 aligns across 7 bases. CDR1 and CDR2 (germline): GTSNPN, SVGIG (reference sequence). Losses at the gene ends were 3 bases for V and 5 bases for J; bases not matched to a gene: 12. The CDR3 contains 15 residues. The CDR3 nucleotides read TGTGCCTGGAGGGTTGGGAGGGGTATGGGCGAGACCCAGTACTTC. It translates to CAWRVGRGMGETQYF.

This clone was seen more than once but under ten times. This chain connects TRBV10-3 to TRBJ1-5; 8 bases are shared with TRBD1. The germline CDR1 and CDR2 sequences are ENHRY and SYGVKD. This CDR3 is built from 14 residues. The trim removed 3 bases at V and 7 bases at J, leaving 5 bases unmatched. The CDR3 loop is CAISEGQGIQPQHF. For the CDR3, the DNA is TGTGCCATCAGTGAAGGACAGGGAATACAGCCCCAGCATTTT.

The chain recombines TRBV29-1 with TRBJ1-2; D might be TRBD1 (5 bases). In germline, CDR1 is SQVTM, CDR2 ANQGSEA. This CDR3 contains 13 residues. Deletions cut 4 bases from V and 2 bases from J, with 11 bases between. CDR3 residues: CSVGDPGNYGYTF. As DNA, the CDR3 is TGCAGCGTTGGAGACCCAGGGAACTATGGCTACACCTTC.

The chain is built from TRBV18 and TRBJ2-3; D is possibly TRBD1 (6 bases). V dropped 2 bases and J dropped 6 bases, with 15 bases sitting between them. The CDR3 spans 15 residues. Germline V gene data show CDR1 as KGHSH and CDR2 as LQKENI. As DNA, the CDR3 is TGTGCCAGCTCACCAATAGGTGGGGGCCCGGATACGCAGTATTTT. Protein: CASSPIGGGPDTQYF.

This rearrangement joins TRBV9 to TRBJ2-1; D gene unclear. The CDR3 length is 12 residues. V lost 1 base and J lost 8, with 7 bases in between. Per germline, CDR1 SGDLS and CDR2 YYNGEE. CDR3 nucleotide sequence: TGTGCCAGCAGCGTACAGGCTGATGAGCAGTTCTTC. Translated, it gives CASSVQADEQFF.

J is TRBJ2-3 and V is TRBV6-6; a weak D match, TRBD1 (5 bases). The germline gives CDR1 MNHNY, CDR2 SVGAGI (reference sequence). The CDR3 extends over 16 amino acids. The V end lost 4 bases, the J end lost 0 bases, and 14 bases lay between the germline ends. The CDR3 DNA sequence: TGTGCCAGCAGTTTCCCACAACAGGTTAGCACAGATACGCAGTATTTT. Amino acid sequence: CASSFPQQVSTDTQYF.

The chain has TRBV5-1 and TRBJ2-1; possible D gene TRBD2, 6 bases. The CDR3 runs to 15 residues. The germline V gene encodes CDR1 SGHRS and CDR2 YFSETQ. V was pared by 0 bases and J by 5 bases, with 12 bases between. This CDR3 reads CASSLEGRLDNEQFF. CDR3 DNA sequence: TGCGCCAGCAGCTTGGAGGGGAGGTTGGACAATGAGCAGTTCTTC.

The CDR3 protein is CASSVEGGQPQHF. CDR3 in DNA: TGTGCCAGCAGTGTGGAGGGGGGTCAGCCCCAGCATTTT. This sequence joins TRBV2 and TRBJ1-5, with a possible D match to TRBD1 (6 bases). The V gene's germline CDR1 is SNHLY and CDR2 FYNNEI. Trimming shortened V by 4 bases and J by 6 bases, and 10 bases separated the two germline ends. CDR3 size: 13 residues. The variable domain in full, with the rest retrieved from reference TRBV2 and TRBJ1-5, is EPEVTQTPSHQVTQMGQEVILRCVPISNHLYFYWYRQILGQKVEFLVSFYNNEISEKSEIFDDQFSVERPDGSNFTLKIRSTKLEDSAMYFCASSVEGGQPQHFGDGTRLSIL.

Only a few counts were recorded for this clone. The chain combines TRBV28 with TRBJ1-6, with a possible D match to TRBD1 (5 bases). The CDR3 is 14 amino acids. The germline V and J ends were trimmed by 6 bases and 6 bases, with 12 bases remaining between them. Germline CDR1 is MDHEN and CDR2 is SYDVKM. The CDR3 loop is CASSRGARNSPLHF. CDR3 DNA sequence: TGTGCCAGCAGCAGAGGGGCCCGTAATTCACCCCTCCACTTT.

The V call is TRBV7-2, the J call TRBJ2-2; 10 bases line up with TRBD2. CDR3 length: 17 residues. Germline CDR1 and CDR2: SGHTA and FQGNSA. V lost 5 bases and J lost 8; bases outside the gene matches: 14. The CDR3 here is CASSLRPSGGARGELFF. CDR3 nucleotide sequence: TGTGCCAGCAGCCTTCGACCGAGCGGGGGGGCCAGAGGGGAGCTGTTTTTT. Full variable domain (missing parts from reference TRBV7-2 and TRBJ2-2): GAGVSQSPSNKVTEKGKDVELRCDPISGHTALYWYRQSLGQGLEFLIYFQGNSAPDKSGLPSDRFSAERTGGSVSTLTIQRTQQEDSAVYLCASSLRPSGGARGELFFGEGSRLTVL.

The CDR3 spells CAWTSTSFDNEQFF. The CDR3 nucleotides are TGTGCCTGGACTTCGACTAGCTTTGACAATGAGCAGTTCTTC. The chain links TRBV30 to TRBJ2-1; 7 nucleotides align to TRBD2. The CDR3 runs to 14 residues. V shed 4 bases, J shed 5 bases, and the junction held 8 bases outside the gene matches. From germline, CDR1 is GTSNPN and CDR2 SVGIG (reference sequence).

The rearrangement links TRBV7-9 to TRBJ1-4; TRBD1 matches 9 bases. The CDR3 is 18 residues long. Germline values: CDR1 SEHNR, CDR2 FQNEAQ (reference sequence). The V gene end was trimmed by 4 bases and the J gene end by 1 base; junction bases not matched to a gene: 10. Here the CDR3 DNA reads TGTGCCAGCAGCTCCCGGGGACAGGGACGGGAAACTAATGAAAAACTGTTTTTT. Translating it yields CASSSRGQGRETNEKLFF. The full variable domain, its missing parts supplied by reference TRBV7-9 and TRBJ1-4, is DTGVSQNPRHKITKRGQNVTFRCDPISEHNRLYWYRQTLGQGPEFLTYFQNEAQLEKSRLLSDRFSAERPKGSFSTLEIQRTEQGDSAMYLCASSSRGQGRETNEKLFFGSGTQLSVL.

The chain employs TRBV4-1 and TRBJ2-1, with D perhaps TRBD1 or TRBD2 (6 bases each). There are 13 residues in the CDR3. Germline V gene sequence: CDR1 MGHRA, CDR2 YSYEKL. The V gene lost 8 bases and the J gene lost 4 bases, with 12 bases spanning the gap. Here the CDR3 DNA reads TGCGCCAGCTTAGGGGGGAGTTACAATGAGCAGTTCTTC. Its protein is CASLGGSYNEQFF.

This clone has only a few counts. The rearrangement uses TRBV5-1 and TRBJ1-1, with D uncertain. V lost 3 bases and J lost 0, with 12 bases in between. This CDR3 is built from 15 residues. CDR1 and CDR2 (germline): SGHRS, YFSETQ. This chain's CDR3 is CASSSQAGMNTEAFF. CDR3 DNA sequence: TGCGCCAGCAGCTCTCAGGCGGGAATGAACACTGAAGCTTTCTTT.

This rearrangement joins TRBV25-1 to TRBJ1-2, with a possible D match to TRBD1 (6 bases). Per germline, CDR1 MGHDK and CDR2 SYGVNS. There are 14 residues in the CDR3. V lost 6 bases and J lost 7, with 18 bases in between. The CDR3 protein is CASSARGRGFGYTF. Here the CDR3 DNA reads TGTGCCAGCAGCGCCCGGGGCAGGGGTTTTGGCTACACCTTC.

In this sample, this clone turned up a few times. The chain recombines TRBV5-4 with TRBJ1-2, with unresolved D. The CDR3 loop spans 12 amino acids. V shed 2 bases and J shed 8 bases, with 10 bases lying between them. Germline-derived CDR1 and CDR2 are SGHNT and YYREEE (reference sequence). The CDR3 bases are TGTGCCAGCAGCTTCGACTCGCGCGGCTACACCTTC. This translates into CASSFDSRGYTF. Using reference TRBV5-4 and TRBJ1-2 for the parts outside the CDR3, the full variable domain is ETGVTQSPTHLIKTRGQQVTLRCSSQSGHNTVSWYQQALGQGPQFIFQYYREEENGRGNFPPRFSGLQFPNYSSELNVNALELDDSALYLCASSFDSRGYTFGSGTRLTVV.